A single sample gave rise to the 10 T cell receptor beta chains below, sequenced in a study of blood T cells in healthy people across ages. The use of a sample-barcoded 5' primer and a J-beta primer mix characterized a second PCR of 7 to 11 cycles. TCRdb processed the 5' RACE reads anew with MiXCR; each CDR3 protein has one entry. The repertoire holds nearly 800,000 distinct CDR3 sequences, with roughly 50% as singletons. Sample: blood. These receptor sequences come from a middle-aged man in good health.

This clonotype was seen a handful of times. The chain carries TRBV29-1 and TRBJ1-2; D gene uncertain. Germline CDR1 and CDR2: SQVTM and ANQGSEA. Between the trimmed V and J ends, which lost 7 bases and 2 bases, there was a span of 20 bases. The CDR3 extends over 15 amino acids. The CDR3: CSAYDTASRNYGYTF. The DNA of the CDR3 is TGCAGCGCCTATGACACCGCTTCACGAAACTATGGCTACACCTTC.

This clonotype has just a few counts. This chain joins TRBV20-1 and TRBJ2-7; 8 bases agree with TRBD2. The CDR3 covers 12 residues. Germline V gene lookup returns CDR1 DFQATT and CDR2 SNEGSKA (reference sequence). The chain's CDR3 is CSGGGKSYEQYF. The CDR3 nucleotides read TGCAGCGGCGGGGGGAAATCCTACGAGCAGTACTTC.

This clonotype was seen a few times. This chain links TRBV11-2 with TRBJ1-6, with D possibly TRBD1 on 5 matching bases. Germline V CDR1 and CDR2: SGHAT, FQNNGV. The CDR3 has 15 residues. Deletions cut 0 bases from V and 10 bases from J, with 13 bases between. CDR3 nucleotide sequence: TGTGCCAGCAGCTTAGATCTAAGGGGCTTCTCACCCCTCCACTTT. It codes for CASSLDLRGFSPLHF.

This chain joins TRBV20-1 and TRBJ2-7; D ambiguous. Matching the DNA end better, TRBJ2-5 makes the J call doubtful. This CDR3 is 13 amino acids long. Germline V gives CDR1 DFQATT, CDR2 SNEGSKA (reference sequence). The CDR3 DNA sequence: TGCAGTGCTAGTCCAGGATACGGCGTGACCCAGTACTTC. It is translated as CSASPGYGVTQYF.

This chain uses TRBV10-1 with TRBJ2-2; TRBD1 aligns across 9 bases. In germline, CDR1 is WNHNN, CDR2 SYGVQD (reference sequence). The ends lost 5 bases at V and 0 bases at J; junction bases unmatched: 10. This CDR3 is 18 amino acids long. The CDR3 protein is CASSSRDRVTPNTGELFF. CDR3 sequence (DNA): TGCGCCAGCAGTTCGCGGGACAGGGTTACTCCGAACACCGGGGAGCTGTTTTTT.

The chain recombines TRBV28 with TRBJ2-1, with 9 bases identical to TRBD2. Germline CDR1 MDHEN, CDR2 SYDVKM. V lost 1 base to trimming and J lost 8 bases; unmatched junction nucleotides: 12. The CDR3 spans 17 residues. The CDR3 loop is CASSLSGLAGREDEQFF. The CDR3 region has the DNA TGTGCCAGCAGTTTATCCGGGCTAGCGGGAAGGGAGGATGAGCAGTTCTTC. The full variable domain, completed using reference TRBV28 and TRBJ2-1, is DVKVTQSSRYLVKRTGEKVFLECVQDMDHENMFWYRQDPGLGLRLIYFSYDVKMKEKGDIPEGYSVSREKKERFSLILESASTNQTSMYLCASSLSGLAGREDEQFFGPGTRLTVL.

The table lists this clonotype with a few counts. The J gene is TRBJ2-5, the V gene TRBV6-2 or TRBV6-3; 10 bases are shared with TRBD2. Germline CDR1 reads MNHEY; CDR2 reads SVGEGT. This CDR3 is built from 13 residues. With 5 bases clipped from V and 11 bases from J, the junction kept 8 bases outside the gene matches. The CDR3 loop is CASSNSGRREQYF. The CDR3 nucleotides are TGTGCCAGCAGTAATAGCGGGAGGCGTGAGCAGTACTTC.

The V and J genes are TRBV20-1 and TRBJ2-5, with TRBD1 matching 7 bases. The closer fit of TRBJ2-1 to the DNA end suggests the J call may be wrong. Germline CDR1 and CDR2: DFQATT and SNEGSKA (reference sequence). This CDR3 contains 15 residues. The CDR3 nucleotides read TGCAGTGCTAGTCCTCCGGGACAGCTACAAGAGACCCAGTTCTTC. This encodes CSASPPGQLQETQFF.

The table lists this clonotype with many counts. J is TRBJ1-2 and V is TRBV20-1; TRBD1 aligns across 7 bases. J was trimmed by 1 base and V by 3 bases; bases with no gene match: 8. The CDR3 runs to 15 residues. Germline CDR1 reads DFQATT; CDR2 reads SNEGSKA (reference sequence). Here the CDR3 reads CSARGGQTFNYGYTF. CDR3 sequence (DNA): TGCAGTGCTAGGGGGGGACAGACCTTTAACTATGGCTACACCTTC.

This clonotype was seen a handful of times. The chain employs TRBV4-1 and TRBJ1-4; the D is unclear. V lost 0 bases to trimming and J lost 2 bases, with 4 bases between them. The CDR3 loop spans 14 amino acids. Germline lookup yields CDR1 MGHRA and CDR2 YSYEKL. CDR3 sequence: CASSQDSTNEKLFF. Here the CDR3 DNA reads TGCGCCAGCAGCCAAGACAGCACTAATGAAAAACTGTTTTTT.